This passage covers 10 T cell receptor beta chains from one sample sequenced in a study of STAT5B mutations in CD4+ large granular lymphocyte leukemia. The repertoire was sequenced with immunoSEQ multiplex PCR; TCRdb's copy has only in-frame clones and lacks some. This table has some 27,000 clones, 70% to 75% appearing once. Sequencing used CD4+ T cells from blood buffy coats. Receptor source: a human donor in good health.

CDR3 bases: TGTGCCATCAGTCCCGGGACAGGGGCATACGAGCAGTACTTC. It translates to CAISPGTGAYEQYF. The chain links TRBV10-3 to TRBJ2-7, with TRBD1 matching over 10 bases. CDR1 is ENHRY, CDR2 SYGVKD, per germline. V trimming: 5 bases; J trimming: 4 bases; junction bases outside the gene matches: 5. CDR3 length equals 14 residues.

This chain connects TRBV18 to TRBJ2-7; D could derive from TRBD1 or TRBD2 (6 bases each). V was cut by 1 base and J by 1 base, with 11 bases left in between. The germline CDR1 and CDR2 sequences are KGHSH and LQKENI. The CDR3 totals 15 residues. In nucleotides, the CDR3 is TGTGCCAGCTCACCACTGGGGGGCAGGTCCTACGAGCAGTACTTC. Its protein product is CASSPLGGRSYEQYF.

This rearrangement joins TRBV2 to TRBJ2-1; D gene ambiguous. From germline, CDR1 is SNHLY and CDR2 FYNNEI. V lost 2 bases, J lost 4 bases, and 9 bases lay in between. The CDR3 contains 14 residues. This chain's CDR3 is CASSESPVYNEQFF. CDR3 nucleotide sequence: TGTGCCAGCAGTGAAAGCCCCGTATACAATGAGCAGTTCTTC.

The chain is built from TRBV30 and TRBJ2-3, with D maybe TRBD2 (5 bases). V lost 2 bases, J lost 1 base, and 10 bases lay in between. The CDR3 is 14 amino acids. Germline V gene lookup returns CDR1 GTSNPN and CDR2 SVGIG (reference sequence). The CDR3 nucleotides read TGTGCCTGGAGTCTAGCCTGGGGCACAGATACGCAGTATTTT. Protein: CAWSLAWGTDTQYF.

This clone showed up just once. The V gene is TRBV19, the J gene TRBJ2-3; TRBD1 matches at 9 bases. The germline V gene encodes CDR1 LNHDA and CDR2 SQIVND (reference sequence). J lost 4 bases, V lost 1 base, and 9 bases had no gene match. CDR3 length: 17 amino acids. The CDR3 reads CASSIAGGTGSADTQYF. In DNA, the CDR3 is TGTGCCAGTAGTATAGCTGGCGGGACAGGGTCAGCAGATACGCAGTATTTT.

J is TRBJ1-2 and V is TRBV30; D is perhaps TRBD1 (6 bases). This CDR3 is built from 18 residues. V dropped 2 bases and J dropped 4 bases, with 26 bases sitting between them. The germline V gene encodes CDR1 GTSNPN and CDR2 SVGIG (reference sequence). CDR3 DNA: TGTGCCTGGAGTCCCCGGACAGCAACGCGGGGGCTAGGCTATGGCTACACCTTC. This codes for CAWSPRTATRGLGYGYTF. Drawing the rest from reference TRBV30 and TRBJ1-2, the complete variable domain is SQTIHQWPATLVQPVGSPLSLECTVEGTSNPNLYWYRQAAGRGLQLLFYSVGIGQISSEVPQNLSASRPQDRQFILSSKKLLLSDSGFYLCAWSPRTATRGLGYGYTFGSGTRLTVV.

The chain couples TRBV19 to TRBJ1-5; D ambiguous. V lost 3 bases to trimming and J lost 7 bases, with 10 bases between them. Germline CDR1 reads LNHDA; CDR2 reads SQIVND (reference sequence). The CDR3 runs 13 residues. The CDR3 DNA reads TGTGCCAGTAGTATTGGCGGGTGGCAGCCCCAGCATTTT. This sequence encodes CASSIGGWQPQHF.

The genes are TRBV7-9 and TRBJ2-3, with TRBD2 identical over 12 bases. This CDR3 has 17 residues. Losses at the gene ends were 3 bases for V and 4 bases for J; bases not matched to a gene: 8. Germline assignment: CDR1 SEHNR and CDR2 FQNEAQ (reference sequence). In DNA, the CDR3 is TGTGCCAGCAGCTTCAGACTAGCGGGAGCGTTATCAGATACGCAGTATTTT. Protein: CASSFRLAGALSDTQYF.

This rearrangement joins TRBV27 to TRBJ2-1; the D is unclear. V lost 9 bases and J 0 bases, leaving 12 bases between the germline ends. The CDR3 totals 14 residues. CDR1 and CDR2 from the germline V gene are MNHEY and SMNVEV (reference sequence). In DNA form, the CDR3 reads TGTGCCAGTGCGGCCTTGCACTCCTACAATGAGCAGTTCTTC. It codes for CASAALHSYNEQFF.

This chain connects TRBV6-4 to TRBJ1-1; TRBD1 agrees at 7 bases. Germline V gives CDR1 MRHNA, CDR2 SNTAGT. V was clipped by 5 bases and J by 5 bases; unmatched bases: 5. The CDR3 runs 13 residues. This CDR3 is CASSRTGVTEAFF. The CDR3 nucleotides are TGTGCCAGCAGTAGAACAGGGGTGACTGAAGCTTTCTTT.